This T cell receptor beta chain is drawn from a study of blood T cell repertoires in COVID-19 (dated by TCRdb to about 2020). For the wider study: Samples covering the acute and convalescent phases of COVID-19 were provided by collaborators in the United States, Italy and Spain. The material from the prospective study consisted of cDNA or gDNA derived from T cells, B-cell-depleted T cells, or PBMCs. Subjects who had been exposed to COVID-19, were actively infected with it, or had recovered from it provided the deeply sampled blood TCRbeta repertoires that made up the dataset. The repertoires were released in a freely available public database meant as a resource for research on the immune response to SARS-CoV-2. Samples came from the ongoing ImmuneRACE study (first 160 participants) plus 1,254 subjects from 6 global collaborators. Nearly every sample came with metadata listing a de-identified subject ID, COVID-19 status, age in years and sex. Where available, HLA class I and class II types were taken from metadata supplied by the sample provider and were not determined by assay-based typing.

V and J are truncated by 4 bases and 4 bases respectively, leaving an intervening sequence of 10 bases. CDR1 is given as PRHDT and CDR2 as FYEKMQ, both from the germline V gene (reference sequence). From its cysteine to its phenylalanine, the CDR3 spans 13 amino acids. Only CDR3 DNA remains: 39 bases, in frame from the first base. The collaborating institutions used their own protocols to collect whole blood in K2EDTA tubes. Collaborator samples were shipped for TCRbeta analysis as frozen whole blood, isolated PBMCs, or DNA extracted from either sample type. Here is what the overall study found, with its caveats: The quantity of clinical and demographic metadata differed by source and by participant and was supplied without curation.

A remark on this clone: Its antigen has not been determined. No much larger clone is present one base from it, and per-base qualities are unavailable.

The immunoSEQ Assay, a bias-controlled multiplex PCR, was used to amplify TCRbeta CDR3 regions from genomic DNA. The authors processed their data as follows. The number of nucleated cells in each sample was estimated by amplification of reference gene primers within the assay. To quantify the absolute abundance of each unique TCRbeta CDR3 rearrangement, sequence reads were collapsed and filtered. For each sample, productive Simpson clonality was calculated as the square root of Simpson's diversity index over productive rearrangements. TCRdb retrieved this table from immuneACCESS and kept in-frame rearrangements only. Not all clones are present; in checked studies, unresolved V genes account for under half, and no reason is known for the remainder. The V and J calls and clone size were taken over from that table, and D and trimming were inferred from the DNA. The sample yields 40,000 to 65,000 clones; roughly 86% were counted once. The ten largest clones capture 12% of the sample.

What was sequenced was peripheral blood. The sequence derives from a man in his 70s with active COVID-19. Recombination connected TRBV13 to TRBJ1-2; no D gene is confidently identified. The CDR3 reads CASSSTVLYGYTF. Read as DNA, the sequence is TGTGCCAGCAGCTCCACCGTACTCTATGGCTACACCTTC. When the CDR3 is completed using the reference TRBV13 and TRBJ1-2 genes on either side, the full variable domain is AAGVIQSPRHLIKEKRETATLKCYPIPRHDTVYWYQQGPGQDPQFLISFYEKMQSDKGSIPDRFSAQQFSDYHSELNMSSLELGDSALYFCASSSTVLYGYTFGSGTRLTVV.